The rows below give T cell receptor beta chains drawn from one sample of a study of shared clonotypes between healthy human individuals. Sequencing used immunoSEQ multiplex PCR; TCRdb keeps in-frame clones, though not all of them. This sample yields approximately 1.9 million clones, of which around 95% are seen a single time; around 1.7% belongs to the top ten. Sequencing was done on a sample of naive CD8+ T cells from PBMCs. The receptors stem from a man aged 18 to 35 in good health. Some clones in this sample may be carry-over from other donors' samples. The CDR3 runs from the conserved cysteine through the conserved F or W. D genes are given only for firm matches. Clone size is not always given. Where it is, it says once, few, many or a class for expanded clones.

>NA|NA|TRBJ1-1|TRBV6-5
CASMDPLSTEAFF
TGTGCCAGCATGGATCCGCTGAGCACTGAAGCTTTCTTT
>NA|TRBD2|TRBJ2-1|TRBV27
CASSPSRGSYYEQFF
TGTGCCAGCAGTCCCTCCCGCGGGAGTTACTATGAGCAGTTCTTC
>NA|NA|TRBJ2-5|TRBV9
CASSVGGSETQYF
TGTGCCAGCAGCGTAGGCGGCTCAGAGACCCAGTACTTC
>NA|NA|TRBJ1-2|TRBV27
CASGWTERYGYTF
TGTGCCAGCGGGTGGACAGAACGCTATGGCTACACCTTC
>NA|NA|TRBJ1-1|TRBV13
CASSSDRDYTEAFF
TGTGCCAGCAGCTCGGACAGAGATTACACTGAAGCTTTCTTT
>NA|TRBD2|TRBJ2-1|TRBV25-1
CASSARLAGFTYNEQFF
TGTGCCAGCAGCGCAAGACTAGCGGGTTTTACCTACAATGAGCAGTTCTTC
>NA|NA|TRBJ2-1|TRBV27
CASSLGPVSYNEQFF
TGTGCCAGCAGTTTGGGCCCCGTCTCCTACAATGAGCAGTTCTTC
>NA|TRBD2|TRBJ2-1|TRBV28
CASSRDYRGNEQFF
TGTGCCAGCAGTCGGGACTACCGAGGTAATGAGCAGTTCTTC
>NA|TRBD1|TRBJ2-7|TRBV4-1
CASSQLLWDRAYEQYF
TGCGCCAGCAGCCAACTTCTGTGGGACAGGGCCTACGAGCAGTACTTC
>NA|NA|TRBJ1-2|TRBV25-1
CASSEKGPAGVYGYTF
TGTGCCAGCAGCGAAAAGGGGCCGGCCGGGGTCTATGGCTACACCTTC
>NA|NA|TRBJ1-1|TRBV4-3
CASSQLSGMLNTEAFF
TGCGCCAGCAGCCAACTATCGGGGATGTTGAACACTGAAGCTTTCTTT
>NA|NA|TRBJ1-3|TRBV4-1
CASSQGGGLGDTIYF
TGCGCCAGCAGCCAAGGGGGGGGCCTCGGAGACACCATATATTTT
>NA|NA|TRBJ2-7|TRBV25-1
CASSVHKGYEQYF
TGTGCCAGCAGCGTTCATAAGGGCTACGAGCAGTACTTC
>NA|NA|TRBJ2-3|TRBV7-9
CASSPISGPTDTQYF
TGTGCCAGCAGCCCGATTAGCGGCCCCACAGATACGCAGTATTTT
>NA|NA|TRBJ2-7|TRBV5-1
CASSGRDSISYEQYF
TGCGCCAGCAGCGGAAGGGACTCCATCTCCTACGAGCAGTACTTC
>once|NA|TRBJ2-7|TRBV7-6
CASSLGRNPYEQYF
TGTGCCAGCAGCTTAGGGCGCAATCCCTACGAGCAGTACTTC
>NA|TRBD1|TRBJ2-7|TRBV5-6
CASSLALRTGGYEQYF
TGTGCCAGCAGCTTGGCCTTGAGGACAGGGGGCTACGAGCAGTACTTC
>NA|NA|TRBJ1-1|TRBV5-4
CASGDGGAIEAFF
TGTGCCAGCGGGGACGGGGGGGCTATTGAAGCTTTCTTT
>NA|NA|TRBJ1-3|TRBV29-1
CSFSSRGAGNTIYF
TGCAGCTTCTCAAGTCGAGGGGCTGGAAACACCATATATTTT
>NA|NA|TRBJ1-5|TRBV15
CATSSVREYQPQHF
TGTGCCACCAGCAGCGTACGGGAGTATCAGCCCCAGCATTTT
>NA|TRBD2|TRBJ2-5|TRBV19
CASSMGREGIQETQYF
TGTGCCAGTAGTATGGGGCGGGAGGGGATACAAGAGACCCAGTACTTC
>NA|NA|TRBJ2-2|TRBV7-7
CASSGGDWGPSNTGELFF
TGTGCCAGCAGCGGAGGGGATTGGGGGCCCTCGAACACCGGGGAGCTGTTTTTT
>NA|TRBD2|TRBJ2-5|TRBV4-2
CASSQERVLGVAGGEETQYF
TGTGCCAGCAGCCAAGAAAGGGTCCTCGGGGTAGCGGGTGGGGAGGAGACCCAGTACTTC
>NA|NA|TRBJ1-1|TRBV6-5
CASSYLRRPNTEAFF
TGTGCCAGCAGTTACCTTCGGCGGCCGAACACTGAAGCCTTCTTT
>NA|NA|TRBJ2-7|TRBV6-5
CASSYSLTGSHEQYF
TGTGCCAGCAGTTACTCCCTTACAGGGTCCCACGAGCAGTACTTC
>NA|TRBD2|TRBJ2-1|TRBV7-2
CASSLDGLAGGPSYNEQFF
TGTGCCAGCAGCTTAGATGGACTAGCGGGAGGTCCCTCCTACAATGAGCAGTTCTTC
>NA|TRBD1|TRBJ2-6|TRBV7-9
CASSGTGASSGANVLTF
TGTGCCAGCAGCGGAACAGGGGCCTCCTCTGGGGCCAACGTCCTGACTTTC
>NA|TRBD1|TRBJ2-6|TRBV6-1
CASSVDRVIAGANVLTF
TGTGCCAGCAGTGTGGACAGGGTAATCGCTGGGGCCAACGTCCTGACTTTC
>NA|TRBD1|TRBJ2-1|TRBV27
CASSFPDRDNEQFF
TGTGCCAGCAGTTTTCCGGACAGGGACAATGAGCAGTTCTTC
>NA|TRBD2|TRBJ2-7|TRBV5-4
CASSFPGLAPYEQYF
TGTGCCAGCAGCTTCCCCGGACTAGCGCCCTACGAGCAGTACTTC
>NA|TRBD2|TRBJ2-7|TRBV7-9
CASRGGLSYEQYF
TGTGCCAGCAGGGGAGGGTTATCCTACGAGCAGTACTTC
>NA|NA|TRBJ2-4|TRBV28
CASGGAKNIQYF
TGTGCCAGCGGGGGTGCCAAAAACATTCAGTACTTC
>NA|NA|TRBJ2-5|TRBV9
CASSVFVNREETQYF
TGTGCCAGCAGCGTATTTGTTAACAGAGAAGAGACCCAGTACTTC
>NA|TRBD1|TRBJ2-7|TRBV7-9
CASSSVGTGPFYEQYF
TGTGCCAGCAGCTCTGTCGGGACAGGCCCCTTCTACGAGCAGTACTTC
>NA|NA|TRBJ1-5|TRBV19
CASSGWTGGNQPQHF
TGTGCCAGTAGTGGGTGGACCGGAGGCAATCAGCCCCAGCATTTT
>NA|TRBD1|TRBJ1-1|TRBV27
CASRNRGGMNTEAFF
TGTGCCAGCAGAAACAGGGGAGGCATGAACACTGAAGCTTTCTTT
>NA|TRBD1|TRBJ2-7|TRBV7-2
CASTPRDRGSYEQYF
TGTGCCAGCACCCCTAGGGACAGGGGTTCCTACGAGCAGTACTTC
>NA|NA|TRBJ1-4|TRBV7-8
CASSPSGGMEKLFF
TGTGCCAGCAGCCCCTCGGGGGGAATGGAAAAACTGTTTTTT
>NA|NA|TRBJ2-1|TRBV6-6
CASLSTGDEQFF
TGTGCCAGCCTATCAACGGGAGATGAGCAGTTCTTC
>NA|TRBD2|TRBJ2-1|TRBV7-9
CASSFKRGSSYNEQFF
TGTGCCAGCAGCTTTAAGCGGGGATCCTCCTACAATGAGCAGTTCTTC
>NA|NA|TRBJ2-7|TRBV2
CASSERGRAYEQYF
TGTGCCAGCAGTGAAAGGGGTAGGGCCTACGAGCAGTACTTC
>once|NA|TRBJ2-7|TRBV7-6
CASSPGLPRPYEQYF
TGTGCCAGCAGCCCGGGACTGCCCCGCCCCTACGAGCAGTACTTC
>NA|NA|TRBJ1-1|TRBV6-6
CATAPASGGAPEAFF
TGTGCCACTGCGCCGGCATCCGGGGGGGCGCCTGAAGCTTTCTTT
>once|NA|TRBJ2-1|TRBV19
CASSIRHLNEQFF
TGTGCCAGTAGTATTCGTCATCTCAATGAGCAGTTCTTC
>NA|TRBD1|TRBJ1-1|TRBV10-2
CASSEPTGGTEAFF
TGCGCCAGCAGTGAGCCAACAGGGGGCACTGAAGCTTTCTTT
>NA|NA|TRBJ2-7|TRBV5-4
CASSLDYGEQYF
TGTGCCAGCAGCTTGGATTACGGCGAGCAGTACTTC
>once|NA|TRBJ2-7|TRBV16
CASSQSEGVYEQYF
TGTGCCAGCAGCCAATCGGAGGGCGTCTACGAGCAGTACTTC
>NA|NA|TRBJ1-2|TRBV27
CASSPLPRTFSPDGYTF
TGTGCCAGCAGTCCACTACCGCGGACATTCTCTCCCGATGGCTACACCTTC
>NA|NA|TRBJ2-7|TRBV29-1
CSVGPEGLISEQYF
TGCAGCGTTGGCCCGGAGGGCCTGATTAGCGAGCAGTACTTC
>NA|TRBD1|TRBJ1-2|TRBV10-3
CAIRVSFPRDRGAGYGYTF
TGTGCCATCCGAGTGAGTTTCCCCCGGGACAGGGGAGCGGGGTATGGCTACACCTTC
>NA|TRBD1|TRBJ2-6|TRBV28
CASSSGTAFLSGANVLTF
TGTGCCAGCAGCTCCGGGACAGCATTTCTCTCTGGGGCCAACGTCCTGACTTTC
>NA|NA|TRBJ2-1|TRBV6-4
CASSDLRLASYNEQFF
TGTGCCAGCAGTGACTTGAGGCTAGCGTCCTACAATGAGCAGTTCTTC